These T cell receptor beta chains were read from a single sample in a study of Ad26.COV2.S vaccination and SARS-CoV-2 variants. This table comes from immunoSEQ multiplex PCR, and its TCRdb copy is limited to in-frame clones, with some not included. The sample holds 300,000 to 400,000 clones, less than 90% seen once. Source: peripheral blood, taken in a trial of Ad26.COV2.S vaccine versus placebo. These TCRs come from a person between 18 and 65 years old who received the Ad26.COV2.S COVID-19 vaccine or a placebo. The CDR3 runs from the conserved cysteine through the conserved F or W. Each record gives: V gene, J gene, D gene, clone size, CDR3 protein, CDR3 DNA. D genes are given only for firm matches. Some rows mark clone size as missing; the rest say once, few, many or name a class of expanded clone.

v_gene: TRBV28
j_gene: TRBJ1-1
d_gene: TRBD1
abundance: once
CDR3aa: CASSPLRGVAFF
CDR3nt: TGTGCCAGCAGTCCCCTCAGGGGGGTAGCTTTCTTT

v_gene: TRBV6-5
j_gene: TRBJ1-2
d_gene: NA
abundance: NA
CDR3aa: CASSYSIGYGYTF
CDR3nt: TGTGCCAGCAGTTACTCGATAGGATATGGCTACACCTTC

v_gene: TRBV7-2
j_gene: TRBJ2-7
d_gene: NA
abundance: NA
CDR3aa: CASSFASSYEQYF
CDR3nt: TGTGCCAGCAGCTTTGCCAGCTCCTACGAGCAGTACTTC

v_gene: TRBV25-1
j_gene: TRBJ2-3
d_gene: NA
abundance: NA
CDR3aa: CASSSQGTDTQYF
CDR3nt: TGTGCCAGCAGCAGCCAGGGGACAGATACGCAGTATTTT

v_gene: TRBV19
j_gene: TRBJ1-2
d_gene: TRBD1
abundance: NA
CDR3aa: CASRRQGVDYGYTF
CDR3nt: TGTGCCAGTAGGCGGCAGGGGGTGGACTATGGCTACACCTTC

v_gene: TRBV3-1/TRBV3-2
j_gene: TRBJ2-3
d_gene: TRBD2
abundance: NA
CDR3aa: CASSQATLRLAGVRTDTQYF
CDR3nt: TGTGCCAGCAGCCAAGCCACCCTCAGACTAGCGGGAGTAAGGACAGATACGCAGTATTTT

v_gene: TRBV19
j_gene: TRBJ2-7
d_gene: NA
abundance: once
CDR3aa: CASSIDLGGYEQYF
CDR3nt: TGTGCCAGTAGTATAGATCTAGGGGGATACGAGCAGTACTTC

v_gene: TRBV28
j_gene: TRBJ2-2
d_gene: TRBD2
abundance: NA
CDR3aa: CASSPDPSGRVDGELFF
CDR3nt: TGTGCCAGCAGTCCCGACCCTAGCGGGAGGGTTGACGGGGAGCTGTTTTTT

v_gene: TRBV28
j_gene: TRBJ2-7
d_gene: NA
abundance: NA
CDR3aa: CASTTGPYEQYF
CDR3nt: TGTGCCAGCACGACAGGCCCCTACGAGCAGTACTTC

v_gene: TRBV7-2
j_gene: TRBJ1-5
d_gene: TRBD1
abundance: NA
CDR3aa: CASSQGALQPQHF
CDR3nt: TGTGCCAGCAGCCAGGGGGCACTTCAGCCCCAGCATTTT

v_gene: TRBV6-2/TRBV6-3
j_gene: TRBJ1-6
d_gene: NA
abundance: once
CDR3aa: CASSSPLGTKSPLHF
CDR3nt: TGTGCCAGCAGTTCCCCCCTCGGGACGAAGTCACCCCTCCACTTT

v_gene: TRBV5-1
j_gene: TRBJ2-1
d_gene: NA
abundance: NA
CDR3aa: CASSLDDPSYNEQFF
CDR3nt: TGCGCCAGCAGCTTGGACGATCCCTCCTACAATGAGCAGTTCTTC

v_gene: TRBV12-3/TRBV12-4
j_gene: TRBJ1-2
d_gene: NA
abundance: NA
CDR3aa: CASSFQYGYTF
CDR3nt: TGTGCCAGCAGTTTTCAATATGGCTACACCTTC

v_gene: TRBV29-1
j_gene: TRBJ1-1
d_gene: NA
abundance: NA
CDR3aa: CSVESGLNTEAFF
CDR3nt: TGCAGCGTTGAATCGGGTCTGAACACTGAAGCTTTCTTT

v_gene: TRBV5-1
j_gene: TRBJ1-2
d_gene: NA
abundance: NA
CDR3aa: CASSRDFQDRGGYTF
CDR3nt: TGCGCCAGCAGCCGAGATTTTCAGGACAGAGGTGGCTACACCTTC

v_gene: TRBV4-2
j_gene: TRBJ2-7
d_gene: TRBD1
abundance: NA
CDR3aa: CASSTRTGPSSYEQYF
CDR3nt: TGTGCCAGCAGCACACGGACAGGACCGAGCTCCTACGAGCAGTACTTC

v_gene: TRBV30
j_gene: TRBJ1-2
d_gene: NA
abundance: NA
CDR3aa: CAWSVAEYGYTF
CDR3nt: TGTGCCTGGAGTGTGGCCGAGTATGGCTACACCTTC

v_gene: TRBV11-3
j_gene: TRBJ2-2
d_gene: NA
abundance: few
CDR3aa: CASSPGPGELFF
CDR3nt: TGTGCCAGCAGCCCAGGACCCGGGGAGCTGTTTTTT

v_gene: TRBV7-9
j_gene: TRBJ1-3
d_gene: NA
abundance: NA
CDR3aa: CASSLRTANAIYF
CDR3nt: TGTGCCAGCAGCTTACGGACAGCGAATGCCATATATTTT

v_gene: TRBV5-1
j_gene: TRBJ2-7
d_gene: NA
abundance: few
CDR3aa: CASSLEGTRDEQYF
CDR3nt: TGCGCCAGCAGCTTGGAGGGAACTAGGGACGAGCAGTACTTC

v_gene: TRBV21-1
j_gene: TRBJ1-1
d_gene: NA
abundance: NA
CDR3aa: CASSKTGMVNTEAFF
CDR3nt: TGTGCCAGCAGCAAGACAGGGATGGTGAACACTGAAGCTTTCTTT

v_gene: TRBV28
j_gene: TRBJ1-2
d_gene: NA
abundance: NA
CDR3aa: CASSLRGEDDYGYTF
CDR3nt: TGTGCCAGCAGTTTACGGGGGGAGGACGATTATGGCTACACCTTC

v_gene: TRBV3-1/TRBV3-2
j_gene: TRBJ1-2
d_gene: NA
abundance: NA
CDR3aa: CASSQDEGNGYTF
CDR3nt: TGTGCCAGCAGCCAAGATGAGGGGAATGGCTACACCTTC

v_gene: TRBV27
j_gene: TRBJ2-3
d_gene: NA
abundance: NA
CDR3aa: CASAWGRETDTQYF
CDR3nt: TGTGCCAGCGCCTGGGGGCGGGAGACGGATACGCAGTATTTT

v_gene: TRBV30
j_gene: TRBJ1-1
d_gene: TRBD1
abundance: NA
CDR3aa: CAWSTGVGTEAFF
CDR3nt: TGTGCCTGGAGTACAGGGGTTGGCACTGAAGCTTTCTTT

v_gene: TRBV14
j_gene: TRBJ1-1
d_gene: NA
abundance: NA
CDR3aa: CASSLSGFWSAEAFF
CDR3nt: TGTGCCAGCAGCCTCTCAGGGTTTTGGTCCGCTGAAGCTTTCTTT

v_gene: TRBV3-1/TRBV3-2
j_gene: TRBJ1-5
d_gene: TRBD1
abundance: NA
CDR3aa: CASSQGDRGLLNQPQHF
CDR3nt: TGTGCCAGCAGCCAAGGGGACAGGGGATTACTCAATCAGCCCCAGCATTTT

v_gene: TRBV5-6
j_gene: TRBJ2-7
d_gene: NA
abundance: NA
CDR3aa: CASSFGLGGREQYF
CDR3nt: TGTGCCAGCAGCTTTGGTCTAGGAGGACGCGAGCAGTACTTC

v_gene: TRBV5-4
j_gene: TRBJ2-5
d_gene: TRBD2
abundance: NA
CDR3aa: CASQLGGNAGEETQYF
CDR3nt: TGTGCCAGCCAATTGGGGGGGAATGCCGGGGAAGAGACCCAGTACTTC

v_gene: TRBV29-1
j_gene: TRBJ2-7
d_gene: NA
abundance: NA
CDR3aa: CSVEADSVYEQYF
CDR3nt: TGCAGCGTTGAAGCGGATTCCGTCTACGAGCAGTACTTC

v_gene: TRBV2
j_gene: TRBJ2-3
d_gene: NA
abundance: few
CDR3aa: CASSETVGTSTDTQYF
CDR3nt: TGTGCCAGCAGTGAAACGGTAGGGACTAGCACAGATACGCAGTATTTT

v_gene: TRBV30
j_gene: TRBJ1-3
d_gene: NA
abundance: many
CDR3aa: CAWSVMRAPSGNTIYF
CDR3nt: TGTGCCTGGAGTGTAATGAGGGCACCCTCTGGAAACACCATATATTTT

v_gene: TRBV19
j_gene: TRBJ1-5
d_gene: NA
abundance: few
CDR3aa: CASSISVDFNQPQHF
CDR3nt: TGTGCCAGTAGTATTTCCGTGGACTTCAATCAGCCCCAGCATTTT

v_gene: TRBV10-3
j_gene: TRBJ2-5
d_gene: TRBD2
abundance: NA
CDR3aa: CAIRNQRDLQETQYF
CDR3nt: TGTGCCATCAGAAATCAGCGGGACCTCCAAGAGACCCAGTACTTC

v_gene: TRBV14
j_gene: TRBJ2-7
d_gene: NA
abundance: NA
CDR3aa: CASSHRIAVYEQYF
CDR3nt: TGTGCCAGCAGCCATAGAATAGCCGTCTACGAGCAGTACTTC

v_gene: TRBV2
j_gene: TRBJ2-1
d_gene: TRBD1
abundance: once
CDR3aa: CASTLEQGTEQFF
CDR3nt: TGTGCCAGCACCTTAGAACAGGGGACTGAGCAGTTCTTC

v_gene: TRBV9
j_gene: TRBJ2-2
d_gene: TRBD1
abundance: once
CDR3aa: CASSVHKDRGYTGELFF
CDR3nt: TGTGCCAGCAGCGTCCACAAGGACAGGGGATACACCGGGGAGCTGTTTTTT

v_gene: TRBV27
j_gene: TRBJ2-2
d_gene: TRBD2
abundance: NA
CDR3aa: CASSLGRGTGELFF
CDR3nt: TGTGCCAGCAGTTTAGGGAGGGGCACCGGGGAGCTGTTTTTT

v_gene: TRBV28
j_gene: TRBJ2-2
d_gene: TRBD2
abundance: NA
CDR3aa: CASSLRTSGSSGELFF
CDR3nt: TGTGCCAGCAGTTTAAGAACTAGCGGGAGTTCCGGGGAGCTGTTTTTT

v_gene: TRBV25-1
j_gene: TRBJ2-1
d_gene: NA
abundance: few
CDR3aa: CASSENSEQFF
CDR3nt: TGTGCCAGCAGTGAAAACTCTGAGCAGTTCTTC